This T cell receptor beta chain came from a study of blood T cell repertoires in COVID-19 (dated by TCRdb to about 2020). For the study in its entirety: Samples from collaborators originated in the United States, Italy and Spain and spanned both the acute and convalescent phases of COVID-19. The prospective study material was composed of cDNA or gDNA derived from T cells, B-cell-depleted T cells, or PBMCs. The dataset comprised deeply sampled blood TCRbeta repertoires from subjects exposed to, actively infected with, or recovered from COVID-19. The repertoires were made available in a free public database intended to serve as a resource for research on the immune response to SARS-CoV-2. The samples were drawn from the first 160 participants of the ongoing ImmuneRACE study and from 1,254 subjects provided by 6 global collaborators. Nearly every sample came with metadata listing a de-identified subject ID, COVID-19 status, age in years and sex. Where available, HLA class I and class II types were obtained from metadata supplied by the sample provider rather than from assay-based typing.

What the study reported, not specific to this receptor: How much clinical and demographic metadata was included differed by source and by participant, and the metadata was provided uncurated.

Notes on this clone: It lacks a known antigen. No much larger clonotype is one base removed from it; base qualities were not supplied.

Looking up the germline V gene yields CDR1 SGDLS and CDR2 YYNGEE. The CDR3 runs 17 residues from the cysteine to the phenylalanine. This entry keeps only the CDR3 DNA: 51 bases, framed from base 1. Trimming takes 1 base off V and 8 bases off J; junction bases not matched to a gene: 12. The immunoSEQ Assay, a bias-controlled multiplex PCR, was used to amplify TCRbeta CDR3 regions from genomic DNA. In the authors' own workflow: The number of nucleated cells in each sample was estimated by amplification of reference gene primers within the assay. To quantify the absolute abundance of each unique TCRbeta CDR3 rearrangement, sequence reads were collapsed and filtered. For each sample, productive Simpson clonality was calculated by taking the square root of Simpson's diversity index across productive rearrangements. In TCRdb, the immuneACCESS table is reduced to in-frame sequences with V and J assigned. These tables do not hold every clone; where another copy was compared, an unresolved V gene accounts for under half, and the others remain unexplained. V and J calls and clone size follow that table, whereas D and trimming were derived from the DNA. This sample has a few hundred thousand clones in its table, and around 92% of those were observed once. Around 3% of the sample is in the top ten clones.

At one collaborating source in Seattle, patients were enrolled during active infection and were followed longitudinally through the course of disease. Whole blood was collected in K2EDTA tubes by collaborating institutions according to the institutions' own protocols. For TCRbeta analysis, collaborator samples were shipped as frozen whole blood, as isolated PBMCs, or as DNA extracted from either sample type. Sequenced material: peripheral blood. The sequence was obtained from a woman aged 25-40 years with COVID-19, enrolled during active disease. The V gene is TRBV9 and the J gene is TRBJ2-1; 10 bases in the middle match TRBD2. The CDR3 reads as follows: CASSVRVGLAGDYEQFF. Read as DNA, the sequence is TGTGCCAGCAGCGTAAGGGTTGGGCTAGCGGGAGACTATGAGCAGTTCTTC.